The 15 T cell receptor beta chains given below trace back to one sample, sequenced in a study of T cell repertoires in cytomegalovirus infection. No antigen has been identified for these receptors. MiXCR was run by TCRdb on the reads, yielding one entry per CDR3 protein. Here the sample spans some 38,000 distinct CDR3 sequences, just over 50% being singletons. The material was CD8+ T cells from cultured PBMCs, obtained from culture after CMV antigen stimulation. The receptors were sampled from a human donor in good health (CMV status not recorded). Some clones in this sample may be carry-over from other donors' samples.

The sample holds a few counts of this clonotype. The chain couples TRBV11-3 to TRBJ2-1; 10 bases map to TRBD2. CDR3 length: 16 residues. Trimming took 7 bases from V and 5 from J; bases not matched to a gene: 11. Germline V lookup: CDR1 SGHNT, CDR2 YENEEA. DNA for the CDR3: TGTGCCAGCAACGAAGCGGGACTAGCGCCTAACAATGAGCAGTTCTTC. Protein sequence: CASNEAGLAPNNEQFF.

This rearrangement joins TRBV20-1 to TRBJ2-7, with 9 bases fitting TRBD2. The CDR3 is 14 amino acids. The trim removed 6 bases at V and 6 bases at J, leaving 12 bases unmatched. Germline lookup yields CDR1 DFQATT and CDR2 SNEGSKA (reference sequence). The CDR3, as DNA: TGCAGTGCCGCCGGGACTAGCAGCTCGGGCGAGCAGTACTTC. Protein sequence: CSAAGTSSSGEQYF.

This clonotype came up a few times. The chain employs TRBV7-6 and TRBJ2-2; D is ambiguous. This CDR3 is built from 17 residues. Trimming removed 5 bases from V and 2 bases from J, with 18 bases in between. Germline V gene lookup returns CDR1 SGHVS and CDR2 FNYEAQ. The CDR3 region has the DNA TGTGCCAGCAGCCCGACCCTCGGACGGCTTAACACCGGGGAGCTGTTTTTT. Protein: CASSPTLGRLNTGELFF.

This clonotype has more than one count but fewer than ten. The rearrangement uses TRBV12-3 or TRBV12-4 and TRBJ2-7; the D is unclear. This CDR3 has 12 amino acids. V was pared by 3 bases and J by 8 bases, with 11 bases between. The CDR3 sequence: CASSLEGSQQYF. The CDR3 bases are TGTGCCAGCAGTTTGGAAGGAAGTCAGCAGTACTTC.

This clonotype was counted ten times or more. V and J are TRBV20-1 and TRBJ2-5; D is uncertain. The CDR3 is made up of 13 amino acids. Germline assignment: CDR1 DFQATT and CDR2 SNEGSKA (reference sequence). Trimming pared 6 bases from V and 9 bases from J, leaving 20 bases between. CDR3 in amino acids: CSAPDPVQSSQYF. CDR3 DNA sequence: TGCAGTGCCCCGGATCCGGTCCAGTCGTCCCAGTACTTC.

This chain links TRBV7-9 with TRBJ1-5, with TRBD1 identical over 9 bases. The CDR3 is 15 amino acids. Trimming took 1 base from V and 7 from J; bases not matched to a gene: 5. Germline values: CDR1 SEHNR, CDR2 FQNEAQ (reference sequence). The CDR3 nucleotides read TGTGCCAGCAGCTTAGGGGGACAGGGAGGACAGCCCCAGCATTTT. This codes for CASSLGGQGGQPQHF.

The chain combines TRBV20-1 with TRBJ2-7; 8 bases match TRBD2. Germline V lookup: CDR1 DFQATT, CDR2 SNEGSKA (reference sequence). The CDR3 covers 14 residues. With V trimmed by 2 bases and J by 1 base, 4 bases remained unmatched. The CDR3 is CSARPGLGSYEQYF. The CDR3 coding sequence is TGCAGTGCTAGACCGGGACTAGGTTCCTACGAGCAGTACTTC.

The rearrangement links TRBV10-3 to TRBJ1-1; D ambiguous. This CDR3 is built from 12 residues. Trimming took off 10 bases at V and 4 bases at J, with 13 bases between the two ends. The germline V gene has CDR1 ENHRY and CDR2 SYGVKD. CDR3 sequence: CASSILGTEAFF. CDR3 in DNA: TGTGCCAGCTCTATTTTGGGCACTGAAGCTTTCTTT.

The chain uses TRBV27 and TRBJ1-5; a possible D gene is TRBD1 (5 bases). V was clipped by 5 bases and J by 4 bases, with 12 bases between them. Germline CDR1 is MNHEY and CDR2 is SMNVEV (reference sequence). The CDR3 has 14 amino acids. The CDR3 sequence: CASSPGYRNQPQHF. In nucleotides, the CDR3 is TGTGCCAGCAGTCCAGGTTACAGGAATCAGCCCCAGCATTTT.

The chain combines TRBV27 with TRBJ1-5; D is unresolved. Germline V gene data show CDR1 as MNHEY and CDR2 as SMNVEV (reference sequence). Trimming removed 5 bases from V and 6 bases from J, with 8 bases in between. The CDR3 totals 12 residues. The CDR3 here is CASSLAGQPQHF. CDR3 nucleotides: TGTGCCAGCAGTCTCGCAGGTCAGCCCCAGCATTTT.

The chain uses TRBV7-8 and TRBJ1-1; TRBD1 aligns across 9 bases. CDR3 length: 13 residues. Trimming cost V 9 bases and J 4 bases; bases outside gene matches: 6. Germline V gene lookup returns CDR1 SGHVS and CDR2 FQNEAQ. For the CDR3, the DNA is TGTGCCAGTAGGACAGGGGCGGGCACTGAAGCTTTCTTT. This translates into CASRTGAGTEAFF.

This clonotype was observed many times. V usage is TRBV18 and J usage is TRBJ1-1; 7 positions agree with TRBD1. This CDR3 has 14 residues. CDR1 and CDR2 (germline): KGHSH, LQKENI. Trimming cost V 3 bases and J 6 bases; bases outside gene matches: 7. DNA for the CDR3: TGTGCCAGCTCACCGAGGGGGCAGGTGGCTGAAGCTTTCTTT. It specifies CASSPRGQVAEAFF.

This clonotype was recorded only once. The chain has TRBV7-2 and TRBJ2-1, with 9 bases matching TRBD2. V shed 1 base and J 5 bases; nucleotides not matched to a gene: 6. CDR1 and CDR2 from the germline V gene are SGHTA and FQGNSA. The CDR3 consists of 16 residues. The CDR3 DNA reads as TGTGCCAGCAGCTTAGTGGTAGCGGGGGACGACAATGAGCAGTTCTTC. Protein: CASSLVVAGDDNEQFF.

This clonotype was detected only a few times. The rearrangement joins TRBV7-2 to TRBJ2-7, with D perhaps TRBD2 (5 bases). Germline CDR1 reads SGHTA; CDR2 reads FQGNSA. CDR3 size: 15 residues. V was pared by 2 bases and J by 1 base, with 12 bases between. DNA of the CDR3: TGTGCCAGCAGCTTATCGGGGTCGTGGTCCTACGAGCAGTACTTC. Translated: CASSLSGSWSYEQYF. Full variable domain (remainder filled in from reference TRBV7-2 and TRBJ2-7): GAGVSQSPSNKVTEKGKDVELRCDPISGHTALYWYRQSLGQGLEFLIYFQGNSAPDKSGLPSDRFSAERTGGSVSTLTIQRTQQEDSAVYLCASSLSGSWSYEQYFGPGTRLTVT.

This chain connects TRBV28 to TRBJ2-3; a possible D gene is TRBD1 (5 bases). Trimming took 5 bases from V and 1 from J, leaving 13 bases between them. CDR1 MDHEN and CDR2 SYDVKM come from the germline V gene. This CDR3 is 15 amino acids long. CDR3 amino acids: CASSPDSLGTDTQYF. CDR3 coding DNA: TGTGCCAGCAGTCCCGACAGCCTCGGCACAGATACGCAGTATTTT. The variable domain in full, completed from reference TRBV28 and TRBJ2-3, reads DVKVTQSSRYLVKRTGEKVFLECVQDMDHENMFWYRQDPGLGLRLIYFSYDVKMKEKGDIPEGYSVSREKKERFSLILESASTNQTSMYLCASSPDSLGTDTQYFGPGTRLTVL.